The 24 T cell receptor beta chains reported below all come from one sample, sequenced in a study of beta chain features in type 1 diabetes. Study-wide findings and caveats: People with Type 1 diabetes carried modestly yet significantly shorter TCRB CDR3s in all four CD4+ subsets.

The entirety of the isolated RNA underwent reverse transcription, so expressed TCRB transcripts were sequenced. Profiling relied on immunoSEQ multiplex PCR, and the TCRdb table lists in-frame clones only, not all of them. The sample holds 100,000 to 150,000 clones, around a sixth seen once. These receptors are not linked to any known antigen. Sequencing was done on a sample of central memory CD4+ T cells from blood. The source is a man younger than 35 with type 1 diabetes.

The rearrangement joins TRBV29-1 to TRBJ2-5; 11 bases fit TRBD2. The junction had 10 bases not matched to a gene; V was cut back by 4 bases and J by 3 bases. The CDR3 length is 16 residues. The germline CDR1 and CDR2 sequences are SQVTM and ANQGSEA. CDR3 amino acids: CSVVRGSGLAEETQYF. DNA of the CDR3: TGCAGCGTTGTTCGCGGTTCGGGACTAGCGGAAGAGACCCAGTACTTC.

Only a few counts were recorded for this clone. The V call is TRBV19, the J call TRBJ1-5; no definite D call. Trimming stripped 6 bases from V and 6 bases from J, with 12 bases between. The CDR3 is 13 amino acids. Germline assignment: CDR1 LNHDA and CDR2 SQIVND (reference sequence). CDR3 sequence reads: CASRRGGVQPQHF. DNA for the CDR3: TGTGCCAGTAGGCGGGGAGGAGTTCAGCCCCAGCATTTT.

This clone was observed a few times. V gene TRBV4-3 combines with J gene TRBJ2-2; D unresolved. The germline gives CDR1 LGHNA, CDR2 YSLEER. This CDR3 is 13 amino acids long. The V gene lost 1 base and the J gene lost 8 bases, with 8 bases spanning the gap. The CDR3 sequence is CASSQVPEGELFF. The CDR3 nucleotides read TGCGCCAGCAGCCAAGTTCCCGAGGGGGAGCTGTTTTTT.

This clone has a handful of counts. This chain uses TRBV7-9 with TRBJ2-1; 10 positions match TRBD2. CDR1 is SEHNR, CDR2 FQNEAQ, per germline (reference sequence). Trimming took 2 bases from V and 10 from J; bases not matched to a gene: 5. This CDR3 comprises 14 residues. The CDR3 DNA reads as TGTGCCAGCAGCTTACTAGCGGGGGATCCCGAGCAGTTCTTC. Residues: CASSLLAGDPEQFF.

The V and J genes are TRBV15 and TRBJ1-2; D uncertain. The CDR3 spans 11 residues. V was cut by 6 bases and J by 5 bases, with 7 bases left in between. From germline, CDR1 is LNHNV and CDR2 YYDKDF (reference sequence). CDR3 nucleotide sequence: TGTGCCACCAGTCTAGGGTATGGCTACACCTTC. The encoded protein is CATSLGYGYTF.

The genes are TRBV5-4 and TRBJ2-2, with D unclear. Trimming removed 1 base at V and 6 bases at J, with 4 bases between. There are 12 residues in the CDR3. Germline V gives CDR1 SGHNT, CDR2 YYREEE (reference sequence). The CDR3 nucleotides are TGTGCCAGCAGCTTGCCCCCCGGGGAGCTGTTTTTT. Its protein product is CASSLPPGELFF.

This clone showed up just a few times. The chain uses TRBV11-2 and TRBJ2-5; D gene unclear. V gave up 1 base and J gave up 4 bases, with 7 bases separating them. Germline assignment: CDR1 SGHAT and CDR2 FQNNGV. The CDR3 is 13 residues long. DNA of the CDR3: TGTGCCAGCAGCTTAGGTTGGCGAGAGACCCAGTACTTC. Translated, it gives CASSLGWRETQYF.

This clone was counted only a few times. The CDR3 loop reads CASSPKGLAGGTVETQYF. CDR3 DNA: TGCGCCAGCAGCCCCAAGGGACTAGCGGGAGGGACGGTAGAGACCCAGTACTTC. J is TRBJ2-5 and V is TRBV4-1, with 16 bases that match TRBD2. Germline V gene sequence: CDR1 MGHRA, CDR2 YSYEKL. V trimming: 4 bases; J trimming: 4 bases; junction bases outside the gene matches: 9. The CDR3 consists of 18 residues.

The J gene is TRBJ2-7, the V gene TRBV19, with TRBD1 as a possible D gene (5 bases). Germline V CDR1 and CDR2: LNHDA, SQIVND (reference sequence). Deletions cut 4 bases from V and 3 bases from J, with 10 bases between. The CDR3 has 13 amino acids. CDR3 DNA: TGTGCCAGTAGTAAGGGGCAGGGCTACGAGCAGTACTTC. It specifies CASSKGQGYEQYF.

This clone has only a few counts. The chain links TRBV7-9 to TRBJ2-3; D unresolved. Germline V gene lookup returns CDR1 SEHNR and CDR2 FQNEAQ (reference sequence). The V end lost 5 bases, the J end lost 2 bases, and 14 bases lay between the germline ends. The CDR3 extends over 15 amino acids. CDR3 sequence reads: CASSPKIRLTDTQYF. The CDR3 DNA is TGTGCCAGCAGCCCCAAGATACGCCTCACAGATACGCAGTATTTT.

This clone was seen a handful of times. The V call is TRBV29-1, the J call TRBJ1-2, with no clear D. CDR3 size: 10 residues. Trimming pared 3 bases from V and 10 bases from J, leaving 9 bases between. Per the germline V gene, CDR1 is SQVTM and CDR2 is ANQGSEA. The CDR3 loop is CSVERVAYTF. CDR3 DNA sequence: TGCAGCGTTGAGAGGGTGGCCTACACCTTC.

In its sample, this clone was seen a few times. The chain couples TRBV9 to TRBJ2-1; D is ambiguous. This CDR3 region has 13 residues. CDR1 SGDLS and CDR2 YYNGEE come from the germline V gene. The V end lost 4 bases, the J end lost 7 bases, and 12 bases lay between the germline ends. CDR3 in DNA: TGTGCCAGCAGCATGCGAGGCCAAAATGAGCAGTTCTTC. Translated: CASSMRGQNEQFF.

Only a few counts were recorded for this clone. The chain combines TRBV5-6 with TRBJ2-1; 11 nucleotides align to TRBD2. Germline V CDR1 and CDR2: SGHDT, YYEEEE. The CDR3 extends over 16 amino acids. Germline trimming cut 5 bases from V and 3 bases from J; bases unmatched to any gene: 7. The CDR3, as DNA: TGTGCCAGCAGTCCTCCGGGACTAGCGGTCTACAATGAGCAGTTCTTC. Its protein product is CASSPPGLAVYNEQFF.

This clone came up many times. The chain has TRBV11-1 and TRBJ2-7; 8 nucleotides match TRBD1. CDR1 is SGHAT, CDR2 FQDESV, per germline (reference sequence). This CDR3 is built from 14 residues. Unmatched junction bases numbered 9, after V lost 4 bases and J lost 7 bases. The CDR3 sequence: CASSSGARGHEQYF. The CDR3 DNA sequence: TGTGCCAGCAGCTCAGGCGCCAGGGGGCATGAGCAGTACTTC.

The chain carries TRBV30 and TRBJ1-4; D is unclear. The CDR3 extends over 13 amino acids. Germline values: CDR1 GTSNPN, CDR2 SVGIG (reference sequence). Trimming left V 0 bases short and J 8 bases short, with 10 bases between. Here the CDR3 reads CAWSVHQREKLFF. Written as DNA, the CDR3 is TGTGCCTGGAGTGTACATCAGAGGGAAAAACTGTTTTTT. Looking up the rest from reference TRBV30 and TRBJ1-4 gives the full variable domain: SQTIHQWPATLVQPVGSPLSLECTVEGTSNPNLYWYRQAAGRGLQLLFYSVGIGQISSEVPQNLSASRPQDRQFILSSKKLLLSDSGFYLCAWSVHQREKLFFGSGTQLSVL.

The J gene is TRBJ1-2, the V gene TRBV28; possibly TRBD1 for D (6 bases). Germline V CDR1 and CDR2: MDHEN, SYDVKM. V shed 3 bases and J shed 3 bases, with 14 bases lying between them. This CDR3 has 15 residues. The CDR3 loop reads CASSFPIGQHYGYTF. Here the CDR3 DNA reads TGTGCCAGCAGTTTTCCGATCGGACAGCACTATGGCTACACCTTC.

The V gene is TRBV2, the J gene TRBJ1-4; no firm D call. V was pared by 4 bases and J by 8 bases, with 11 bases between. Germline V CDR1 and CDR2: SNHLY, FYNNEI. The CDR3 loop spans 13 amino acids. The CDR3 loop is CASSVGYQEKLFF. The CDR3 nucleotides read TGTGCCAGCAGTGTAGGGTATCAGGAAAAACTGTTTTTT. The full variable domain, rest sourced from reference TRBV2 and TRBJ1-4, is EPEVTQTPSHQVTQMGQEVILRCVPISNHLYFYWYRQILGQKVEFLVSFYNNEISEKSEIFDDQFSVERPDGSNFTLKIRSTKLEDSAMYFCASSVGYQEKLFFGSGTQLSVL.

The chain combines TRBV9 with TRBJ2-7, with D tentatively TRBD2 (6 bases). V was clipped by 9 bases and J by 4 bases, with 11 bases between them. Germline V CDR1 and CDR2: SGDLS, YYNGEE. The CDR3 totals 11 residues. DNA for the CDR3: TGTGCCACCTTCCGGGGGTACGAGCAGTACTTC. It encodes CATFRGYEQYF.

The V and J genes are TRBV5-1 and TRBJ2-3, with D unclear. Germline loops: CDR1 SGHRS, CDR2 YFSETQ. The CDR3 spans 14 residues. Trimming pared 4 bases from V and 1 base from J, leaving 10 bases between. CDR3 in DNA: TGCGCCAGCAGCGCCGCTCGGGGCACAGATACGCAGTATTTT. Its protein is CASSAARGTDTQYF.

The J gene is TRBJ1-1, the V gene TRBV4-2; D may be TRBD1 (6 bases). Germline V gives CDR1 LGHNA, CDR2 YNFKEQ. This CDR3 comprises 15 residues. Trimming left V 5 bases short and J 4 bases short, with 17 bases between. The CDR3 sequence: CASSTPTGVGTEAFF. The CDR3 coding sequence is TGTGCCAGCAGCACCCCGACAGGAGTTGGCACTGAAGCTTTCTTT.

V gene TRBV30 combines with J gene TRBJ1-2, with 7 bases fitting TRBD1. Losses at the gene ends were 0 bases for V and 1 base for J; bases not matched to a gene: 11. The CDR3 length is 17 residues. Germline V gives CDR1 GTSNPN, CDR2 SVGIG (reference sequence). In DNA form, the CDR3 reads TGTGCCTGGAGTGTATGGCCCCCTTACAGGGGTAACTATGGCTACACCTTC. It translates to CAWSVWPPYRGNYGYTF. Full variable domain (missing parts from reference TRBV30 and TRBJ1-2): SQTIHQWPATLVQPVGSPLSLECTVEGTSNPNLYWYRQAAGRGLQLLFYSVGIGQISSEVPQNLSASRPQDRQFILSSKKLLLSDSGFYLCAWSVWPPYRGNYGYTFGSGTRLTVV.

This clone was found a few times. The chain is built from TRBV6-1 and TRBJ2-3, with TRBD1 matching over 9 bases. This CDR3 region has 15 residues. Germline V CDR1 and CDR2: MNHNS, SASEGT. After removal of 1 base from V and 4 bases from J, the junction contained 3 bases not matched to a gene. The DNA of the CDR3 is TGTGCCAGCAGTGAAGAGGACAGGGGCCCAGATACGCAGTATTTT. Protein: CASSEEDRGPDTQYF.

This clone was found a few times. V gene TRBV5-1 combines with J gene TRBJ2-2; 9 nucleotides line up with TRBD2. V lost 2 bases and J lost 4; bases outside the gene matches: 3. The germline gives CDR1 SGHRS, CDR2 YFSETQ. CDR3 length equals 15 residues. The CDR3: CASSLAGGGTGELFF. The DNA of the CDR3 is TGCGCCAGCAGCTTAGCGGGAGGCGGCACCGGGGAGCTGTTTTTT.

In its sample, this clone was seen a few times. The gene calls are TRBV5-1 and TRBJ2-5; D perhaps matches TRBD2 (6 bases). Trimming left V 2 bases short and J 5 bases short, with 19 bases between. From germline, CDR1 is SGHRS and CDR2 YFSETQ. CDR3 size: 16 residues. CDR3 loop: CASSFRPAGAEETQYF. The CDR3, as DNA: TGCGCCAGCAGCTTCCGTCCAGCGGGCGCTGAGGAGACCCAGTACTTC.